This paragraph covers one T cell receptor beta chain sequence. Its specific antigen is unknown. No base quality values were provided; no much bigger clone lies one nucleotide off. The cohort consisted of hundreds of healthy bone marrow donors. Cohort members were all nominally healthy when sampled, although unrecorded immune exposures were likely present. The donor tested CMV seronegative and was one of the 352 seronegative cohort members. A peripheral blood sample was provided by each donor, and peripheral blood mononuclear cells were used for TCR beta sequencing. Genomic DNA was extracted from the blood cell samples with the Qiagen DNeasy Blood Extraction Kit. Trimming takes 5 bases from V and 1 base from J, and the germline ends sit 6 bases apart. As encoded in the germline V gene (reference sequence), CDR1 is SEHNR while CDR2 is FQNEAQ. The CDR3, from cysteine to phenylalanine, totals 12 residues. Of all the DNA, just the CDR3 is kept, 36 bases in frame from base 1.

The sample originates from a study of cytomegalovirus exposure and HLA in healthy donors (dated by TCRdb to about 2017). With regard to the full study: An earlier analysis of fewer than 750 of the donors reported roughly 300 Gb of sequence data and 95 million to 120 million unique TCR beta sequences obtained from around 170 million T cells. A later genetic analysis used genome-wide SNP genotypes for about 60% of the 666 donors, treating that subset as a discovery cohort. The study aimed to test whether signatures of past pathogen exposure could be identified by cataloging public T cell receptors. Roughly 300 gigabases of sequencing data and around 88 million unique TCR sequences made up an early release that covered 640 HLA-typed donors. The number of typed donors differed by locus: about 629-630 for A, B, C, DRB1 and DQB1; 522 for DQA1; 600 to 610 for DPA1; and around 450 for DPB1. Every discovery cohort repertoire had been produced on one sequencing platform. The study used immunosequencing to profile the T cell repertoires of several hundred subjects and linked those repertoires to cytomegalovirus serostatus. In a later analysis, previously published TCR beta repertoires from 500 to 750 donors were re-analyzed and high-resolution HLA genotyping was added so that TCR occurrence patterns could be studied. Donor age, sex, ethnicity and CMV serostatus were compiled together with the repertoire data. Roughly 5 DR-DQ haplotypes were handled as single units for association and clustering, since linkage in the cohort was strong. The genetic ancestry cluster associated with self-reported Caucasian donors included roughly 84% of the 300 to 400 genotyped donors. The later analysis used no new phenotypic data to find candidate immune exposures, relying instead on TCR beta sequences and their occurrence across donors. Among some 400 genotyped donors of the cohort, an average of about 240,000 unique TCR beta nucleotide sequences were sequenced per donor, 15% to 20% of them non-productive. To decide whether each TCR beta V gene segment behaved as functional or pseudogenic, an earlier analysis of 587 of the donors relied on high-throughput TCR beta sequencing. To predict cytomegalovirus infection status, the study combined high-throughput TCR immunosequencing, statistical association of individual TCRs with disease status, and machine learning. Along with the approximately 700-subject first cohort, a separate validation cohort of over a hundred different subjects was used. HLA typing included class I and class II loci at four-digit resolution.

Receptor libraries were prepared by the immunoSEQ multiplex PCR assay. The multiplex PCR relied on a mix of 60 forward primers for TCR Vbeta segments and 13 reverse primers for TCR Jbeta segments. The CDR3 region of rearranged TCR beta genes was amplified from genomic DNA by a multiplex PCR assay. On the Illumina HiSeq System, the amplified TCR beta libraries were sequenced as 87-base-pair reads. In the source study's methods: A later analysis counted 65 million to 90 million unique TCR beta chains across the 666 repertoires, and roughly 10 million of these chains were shared by at least two donors. To remove PCR and sequencing errors, raw reads were error-corrected and collapsed into unique sequences using a nearest-neighbor algorithm that merged closely related sequences. CDR3 sequences were aligned to IMGT reference sequences to assign V, D and J gene segments. Each retained sequence needed at least a six-nucleotide match to both a V gene segment and a J gene segment. Rearrangements were classified as productive when the CDR3 lacked stop codons and remained in frame with V and J, and all other rearrangements were classified as non-productive. Following IMGT convention, CDR3 was defined as the stretch from the second conserved V-encoded cysteine to the conserved J-encoded phenylalanine. The earlier analysis of 550 to 650 of the donors excluded any sequence lacking an unambiguous match to a single V gene segment. In an earlier analysis of around 600 of the donors, V segments were called functional above 56.7% productive rearrangements and were called segregating when the between-donor standard deviation exceeded 5%. A statistical classification framework was built to diagnose cytomegalovirus status from the catalog of TCR beta chain sequences. In a later analysis, V and J genes were assigned by comparing TCR nucleotide sequences against IMGT/GENE-DB human TR gene sequences. A later analysis assigned CDR3 sequences and most-parsimonious VDJ recombination scenarios with the TCRdist pipeline. In a later analysis, each TCR beta chain was defined by its CDR3 amino acid sequence together with its V-gene family, and reads lacking a unique V-gene family were excluded. To address suspected cross-contamination and a sequencing artifact, a later analysis removed over 500 highly shared, low-generation-probability nucleotide sequences. A later analysis calculated a clonal expansion index for each public chain from normalized within-repertoire ranks of inferred template counts. In a later analysis, generation probabilities were computed with a VDJ recombination model fitted to out-of-frame rearrangements, and the resulting probabilities were checked against IGoR. Hypergeometric tests were used in a later analysis to score TCR-TCR, TCR-HLA and TCR-CMV co-occurrence, with a repertoire-size bias correction applied to the TCR pairs. A later analysis estimated false discovery rates by permuting HLA or CMV assignments 20 times. In a later analysis, co-occurring TCRs were grouped using DBSCAN, with TCRdist sequence similarity added in when clustering inside HLA-allele-positive subsets. Repertoires with fewer than 30,000 or more than 120,000 public chains were left out of co-occurrence clustering, as were five repertoires with anomalous nucleotide sharing. TCRdb stores this immuneACCESS table with in-frame sequences only. Part of the clones is absent; in the studies checked, under half of the shortfall reflects unresolved V genes, and no reason is known for the rest. V and J calls and clone size are those listed in that table; D and trimming were worked out from the DNA. Here the sample has some 200,000 clones; more than 65% occur a single time. The biggest ten clones account for roughly 1.9% of the sample.

Overall results and qualifications from the work: For the cohort, immune exposure information was limited to CMV serostatus. In the study, 150 to 200 TCR beta chains were listed as associated with cytomegalovirus. In a later genetic analysis, a missense DCLRE1C variant was associated with V-gene and J-gene trimming of TCR beta chains, and the association was replicated in an independent cohort. A further reported finding was that TCR beta sequences accurately predicted the HLA-A and HLA-B alleles for most subjects in the first cohort. Broadly in line with IMGT annotations, most TCR beta V segments showed up in productive rearrangements about 87% or about 30% of the time in an earlier analysis of 450 to 750 of the donors. A later analysis reported that several top co-occurrence clusters appeared linked to parvovirus B19, influenza, CMV and Epstein-Barr virus. The classifier was reported to diagnose cytomegalovirus status with high specificity and sensitivity in both the original and validation cohorts. HLA typing was unavailable for some donors at each locus, so association tests used only the typed subset. Compared with the approximately 700-donor mean, donors in an Asian-associated ancestry cluster had fewer N-insertions in productive TCRs, according to a later genetic analysis. Most TCR sequences were observed very rarely across donors, whereas some public TCRs were present in many individuals. In a later analysis, HLA-associated TCR beta chains were found to be more clonally expanded and to have lower generation probabilities than equally common non-associated chains. A few of the identified cytomegalovirus-associated TCR beta chains were confirmed in vitro to be specific for cytomegalovirus antigens. Correlated functional status among segregating V segments might reflect linkage disequilibrium, but an unknown experimental factor could not be ruled out. A cluster of highly shared sequence variants was judged likely to be a technical artifact of the sequencing pipeline. The cohort was sequenced for TCR beta chains only, and without alpha or paired-chain data the features that could be detected were limited. At a false discovery rate of 0.05, a later analysis linked 16,000 or so TCR beta sequences to specific HLA alleles. Strong co-occurrence of HLA alleles, especially DR and DQ, made assigning TCR associations to individual alleles difficult. The authors suggested that the approach could potentially be generalized to other disease states and immunological phenotypes. In a later analysis, TCR association rates were found to vary across HLA loci, with the most associated TCRs seen for DRB1 alleles and the fewest for HLA-C alleles. The presence/absence analyses assumed that sequencing depth was roughly uniform across donors, and that assumption may not be true. A later analysis found that most CMV-associated TCR beta chains appeared HLA-restricted, with HLA associations seemingly driven largely by CMV exposure. Some IMGT-functional V segments, including TRBV6-2 and TRBV6-3, could not be told apart with the 87-base-pair reads, so those segments were excluded. The earlier analysis of some 540 of the donors excluded approximately 17 rarely observed V segments, including chromosome 9 orphons, because counts were too low.

The sample consisted of PBMCs. The chain joins TRBV7-9 to TRBJ2-7, with TRBD1 perhaps the D gene, on 5 matching bases. The receptor was derived from a woman in her 30s in good health and CMV-seronegative. Read as DNA, the sequence is TGTGCCAGCAGCAGGGGATCCTACGAGCAGTACTTC. It specifies CASSRGSYEQYF.